One sample yielded the 14 T cell receptor beta chains listed below, sequenced in a study of Graves' ophthalmopathy and Graves' hyperthyroidism (dated by TCRdb to 2016 to 2019). The sequencer listed for this sample is Illumina HiSeq 2000. For repertoire sequencing, TCR beta CDR3 regions were amplified from RNA transcripts. The first round was an RT-PCR using HTBI primers with the Qiagen OneStep RT-PCR kit, and this first round was followed by a second-round multiplex PCR, then size selection and purification. In-frame beta chains were kept once TCRdb had trimmed the public reads at Q25 with fastp and called clones with MiXCR. Rows matching on CDR3 protein sequence are summarized as one entry with the most common DNA and genes. This sample is represented by almost 750,000 distinct CDR3 sequences; 40% of them were singletons. 44% of the sample rests with the top ten. The sequenced sample consisted of peripheral blood. Source of these receptors: an adult man with Graves' ophthalmopathy.

V gene TRBV6-5 combines with J gene TRBJ2-5; D is perhaps TRBD1 or TRBD2 (7 bases each). Trimming cost V 8 bases and J 5 bases, with 18 bases left between them. Germline assignment: CDR1 MNHEY and CDR2 SVGAGI. This CDR3 region has 14 residues. In DNA form, the CDR3 reads TGTGCCAGCGGGAGGGACAGCAGAAAGGAGACCCAGTACTTC. Amino acid sequence: CASGRDSRKETQYF.

As concerns this clonotype: The junction does not match germline at one end; this may be a read error. The V and J genes are TRBV7-9 and TRBJ2-5; 13 nucleotides agree with TRBD2. This CDR3 has 18 residues. The germline V gene has CDR1 SEHNR and CDR2 FQNEAQ (reference sequence). CDR3 amino acids: CASSQGTSGNPSGETQYF. The CDR3 DNA sequence: TGCGCCAGCAGCCAAGGGACTAGCGGGAATCCGAGTGGAGAGACCCAGTACTTC.

With regard to this clonotype: The junction does not match germline at one end; this may be a read error. The rearrangement uses TRBV2 and TRBJ1-2, with 8 bases matching TRBD1. The germline gives CDR1 SNHLY, CDR2 FYNNEI. The CDR3 covers 13 residues. DNA for the CDR3: TGTGCCCGCAGTGAGGACAGGGTCAATGGCTACACCTTC. This codes for CARSEDRVNGYTF.

Only a few counts were recorded for this clonotype. This CDR3 is CASSSPDPRKEKLFF. CDR3 nucleotide sequence: TGTGCCAGCAGTTCCCCGGACCCAAGAAAGGAAAAACTGTTTTTT. The rearrangement joins TRBV6-6 to TRBJ1-4; D not certain. CDR1 and CDR2 from the germline V gene are MNHNY and SVGAGI (reference sequence). The ends were cut back, 4 bases at V and 8 bases at J, with 17 bases in the middle. This CDR3 comprises 15 residues.

V and J are TRBV6-6 and TRBJ2-5, with D maybe TRBD1 (6 bases). Germline loops: CDR1 MNHNY, CDR2 SVGAGI (reference sequence). This CDR3 contains 12 residues. The CDR3: CAGSYAQGIQYF. CDR3 nucleotide sequence: TGTGCTGGCAGTTACGCGCAGGGGATCCAGTACTTC.

This rearrangement joins TRBV19 to TRBJ1-5; 7 bases line up with TRBD1. V lost 0 bases and J lost 2; bases outside the gene matches: 10. Germline CDR1 LNHDA, CDR2 SQIVND (reference sequence). The CDR3 totals 18 residues. The DNA for the CDR3 is TGTGCCAGTAGTATAGACCTGGGACAGCTTACCCGCAATCAGCCCCAGCATTTT. Protein product: CASSIDLGQLTRNQPQHF.

This chain joins TRBV7-9 and TRBJ1-3; D is perhaps TRBD1 (5 bases). V lost 1 base, J lost 0 bases, and 7 bases lay in between. CDR1 SEHNR and CDR2 FQNEAQ come from the germline V gene (reference sequence). The CDR3 runs 15 residues. The CDR3: CASSLGGVSGNTIYF. The CDR3 DNA reads TGTGCCAGCAGCTTAGGAGGGGTCTCTGGAAACACCATATATTTT.

This clonotype was recorded many times. The V call is TRBV10-2, the J call TRBJ2-5; D is unclear. Between the trimmed V and J ends, which lost 4 bases and 2 bases, there was a span of 8 bases. Germline assignment: CDR1 WSHSY and CDR2 SAAADI. The CDR3 runs to 13 residues. CDR3 DNA: TGCGCCAGCAGTGGTGGCGTACAAGAGACCCAGTACTTC. Protein: CASSGGVQETQYF.

The gene calls are TRBV12-3 or TRBV12-4 and TRBJ1-4; TRBD1 agrees at 7 bases. CDR3 length: 13 residues. Trimming at V came to 7 bases and at J to 8 bases, leaving 7 bases not matched to a gene. The CDR3 region has the DNA TGTGCCAGCACCTCAGGGGGGTGGGAAAAACTGTTTTTT. Its protein product is CASTSGGWEKLFF.

This clonotype was observed at least ten times. The J gene is TRBJ2-7, the V gene TRBV9; TRBD1 matches 11 bases. CDR1 is SGDLS, CDR2 YYNGEE, per germline. V lost 3 bases and J lost 6; bases outside the gene matches: 2. This CDR3 spans 13 amino acids. The CDR3: CASSEGQGGEQYF. The DNA of the CDR3 is TGTGCCAGCAGCGAGGGACAGGGGGGCGAGCAGTACTTC. Based on the CDR3 plus reference TRBV9 and TRBJ2-7, the full variable domain is DSGVTQTPKHLITATGQRVTLRCSPRSGDLSVYWYQQSLDQGLQFLIQYYNGEERAKGNILERFSAQQFPDLHSELNLSSLELGDSALYFCASSEGQGGEQYFGPGTRLTVT.

The V and J genes are TRBV20-1 and TRBJ1-1; D gene uncertain. The CDR3 is 12 amino acids. Trimming shortened V by 0 bases and J by 4 bases, and 6 bases separated the two germline ends. Per the germline V gene, CDR1 is DFQATT and CDR2 is SNEGSKA (reference sequence). The CDR3 coding sequence is TGCAGTGCTAGAGATTTCAGCACTGAAGCTTTCTTT. It translates to CSARDFSTEAFF.

The chain is built from TRBV7-9 and TRBJ1-4; D not certain. This CDR3 is built from 13 residues. Trimming removed 5 bases from V and 5 bases from J, with 9 bases in between. The V gene's germline CDR1 is SEHNR and CDR2 FQNEAQ (reference sequence). DNA of the CDR3: TGTGCCAGCAGCAGCGAGCTGAATGAAAAACTGTTTTTT. Protein sequence: CASSSELNEKLFF.

Turning to this clonotype: This may be a read error: a much more frequent sequence differs by one nucleotide. Since the CDR3 does not end with the conserved phenylalanine or tryptophan, this likely comes from a read error. Written as DNA, the CDR3 is TGTGCCAGCAGGGGCGTATCCTACGAGCAGTACCTC. Translation gives CASRGVSYEQYL. The chain has TRBV7-9 and TRBJ2-7, with no clear D. Germline values: CDR1 SEHNR, CDR2 FQNEAQ (reference sequence). The CDR3 is made up of 12 amino acids. V was cut by 6 bases and J by 1 base, with 7 bases left in between.

The chain links TRBV7-9 to TRBJ2-7; TRBD2 agrees at 7 bases. Gene TRBJ2-1 matches the end of the DNA better, so the J call may be wrong. This CDR3 comprises 14 residues. Germline V gene data show CDR1 as SEHNR and CDR2 as FQNEAQ (reference sequence). The CDR3 protein is CASSLNPSGLEQFF. In nucleotides, the CDR3 is TGTGCCAGCAGCTTAAACCCTAGCGGCCTTGAGCAGTTCTTC.